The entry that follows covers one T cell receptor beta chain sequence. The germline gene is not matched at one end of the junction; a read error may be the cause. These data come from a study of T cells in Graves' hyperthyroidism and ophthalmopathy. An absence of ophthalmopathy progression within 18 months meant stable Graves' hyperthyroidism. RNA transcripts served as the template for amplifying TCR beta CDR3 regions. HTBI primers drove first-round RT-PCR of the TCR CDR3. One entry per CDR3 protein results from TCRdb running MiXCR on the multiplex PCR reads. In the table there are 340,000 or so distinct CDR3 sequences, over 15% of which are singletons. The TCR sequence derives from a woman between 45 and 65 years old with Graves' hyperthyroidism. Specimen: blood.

This CDR3 is CATKPGTNTGELFF. As DNA, the CDR3 is TGTGCCACTAAACCAGGGACGAATACCGGGGAGCTGTTTTTT. V and J are TRBV6-2 or TRBV6-3 and TRBJ2-2; D may correspond to TRBD1 or TRBD2 (5 bases each). CDR3 length: 14 residues. Germline V gene lookup returns CDR1 MNHEY and CDR2 SVGEGT.